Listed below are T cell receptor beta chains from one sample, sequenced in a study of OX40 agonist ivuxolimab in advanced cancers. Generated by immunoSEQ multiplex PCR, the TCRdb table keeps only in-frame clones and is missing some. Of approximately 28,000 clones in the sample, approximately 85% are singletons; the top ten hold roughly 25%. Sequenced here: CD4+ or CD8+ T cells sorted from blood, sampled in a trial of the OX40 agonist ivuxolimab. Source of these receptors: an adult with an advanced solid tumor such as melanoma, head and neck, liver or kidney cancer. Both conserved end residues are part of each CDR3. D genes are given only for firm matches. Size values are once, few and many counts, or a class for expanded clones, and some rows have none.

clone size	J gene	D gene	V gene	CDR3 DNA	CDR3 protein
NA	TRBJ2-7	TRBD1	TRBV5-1	TGCGCCAGCAGATTGGAGATGGGACAGTCCTACGAGCAGTACTTC	CASRLEMGQSYEQYF
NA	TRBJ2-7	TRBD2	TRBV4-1	TGCGCCAGCAGCCAAGCGGTAGCGGGACCTTACGAGCAGTACTTC	CASSQAVAGPYEQYF
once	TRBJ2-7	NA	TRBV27	TGTGCCAGCAGTTGGGGGCGGGAGCAGTACTTC	CASSWGREQYF
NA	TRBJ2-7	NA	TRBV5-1	TGCGCCAGCACTCCGGTGGGGGGAGTGTCCTACGAGCAGTACTTC	CASTPVGGVSYEQYF
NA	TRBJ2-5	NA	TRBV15	TGTGCCACCAGCAGAGACGACAGTCTCGGCCAAGAGACCCAGTACTTC	CATSRDDSLGQETQYF
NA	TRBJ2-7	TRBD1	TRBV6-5	TGTGCCAGCAGGGCTCGGAGACAGGGGTCCTACGAGCAGTACTTC	CASRARRQGSYEQYF
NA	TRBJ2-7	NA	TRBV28	TGTGCCAGCAGTCCCCGGTTTAAGGGTAACCTCTACGAGCAGTACTTC	CASSPRFKGNLYEQYF
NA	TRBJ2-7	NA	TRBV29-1	TGCAGCGTTGTAAGCGTGGACACCTACGAGCAGTACTTC	CSVVSVDTYEQYF
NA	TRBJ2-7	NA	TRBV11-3	TGTGCCAGCAGCTTATACAGGGTGGGGGGCTCCTACGAGCAGTACTTC	CASSLYRVGGSYEQYF
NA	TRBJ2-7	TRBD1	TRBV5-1	TGCGCCAGCAGCTTGGACACAGGGGGGAGATACGAGCAGTACTTC	CASSLDTGGRYEQYF
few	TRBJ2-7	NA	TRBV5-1	TGCGCCACCCGAGCCGGGGAGACCAATCTCGAGCAGTACTTC	CATRAGETNLEQYF
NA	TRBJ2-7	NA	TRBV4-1	TGCGCCAGCAGCCAACTAGGGGTGACCTACGAGCAGTACTTC	CASSQLGVTYEQYF
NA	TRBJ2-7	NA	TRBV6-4	TGTGCCAGCAGTGAAGGAGACGGACAGATGGGCGAGCAGTACTTC	CASSEGDGQMGEQYF
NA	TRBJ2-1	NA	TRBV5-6	TGTGCCAGCAGCTTGGTCGGCGGCAATGAGCAGTTCTTC	CASSLVGGNEQFF
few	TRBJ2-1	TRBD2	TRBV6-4	TGTGCCAGCAGTGAAGTAGCGGGCTCCTACAATGAGCAGTTCTTC	CASSEVAGSYNEQFF
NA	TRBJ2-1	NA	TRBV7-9	TGTGCCAGCAGCTTAGGCTACAGTGAGCAGTTCTTC	CASSLGYSEQFF
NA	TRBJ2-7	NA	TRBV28	TGTGCCAGCAGTTTGTGGGAGGAGCAGTACTTC	CASSLWEEQYF
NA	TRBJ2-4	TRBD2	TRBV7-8	TGTGCCAGCAGCTTAGGAGGGTTTAGCGGGCCTACCAAAAACATTCAGTACTTC	CASSLGGFSGPTKNIQYF
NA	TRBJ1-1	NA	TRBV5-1	TGCGCCAGCAGCTTGTCTCCGCTAAACACTGAAGCTTTCTTT	CASSLSPLNTEAFF
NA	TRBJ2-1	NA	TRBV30	TGTGCCTGGGGGGAAGCTTGGGGCCTATACAATGAGCAGTTCTTC	CAWGEAWGLYNEQFF
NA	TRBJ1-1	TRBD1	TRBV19	TGTGCCAGCCACAGGGGGCGAGGGACTGAAGCTTTCTTT	CASHRGRGTEAFF
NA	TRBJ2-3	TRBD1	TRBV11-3	TGTGCCAGCAGCCTACACCCGACAGGGGAGGCAGATACGCAGTATTTT	CASSLHPTGEADTQYF
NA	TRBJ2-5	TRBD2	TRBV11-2	TGTGCCAGCAGCTTACTAGCGGGGATACAAGAGACCCAGTACTTC	CASSLLAGIQETQYF
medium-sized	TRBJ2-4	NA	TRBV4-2	TGTGCCAGCAGCCAAGATAAGGCGGGCAAAAACATTCAGTACTTC	CASSQDKAGKNIQYF
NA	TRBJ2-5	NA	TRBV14	TGTGCCAGCAGCCGTGTAGGGGTACAAGAGACCCAGTACTTC	CASSRVGVQETQYF
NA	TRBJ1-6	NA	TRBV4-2	TGTGCCAGCAGCCAGCAGCAGTCCTATAATTCACCCCTCCACTTT	CASSQQQSYNSPLHF
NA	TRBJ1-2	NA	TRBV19	TGTGCCAGTAGTATAGAGGCAGGCCTACCAGGGCACTATGGCTACACCTTC	CASSIEAGLPGHYGYTF
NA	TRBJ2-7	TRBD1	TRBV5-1	TGCGCCAGCAGCTTCACCCAGACAGGGAGCGAGCAGTACTTC	CASSFTQTGSEQYF
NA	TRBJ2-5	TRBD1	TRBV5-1	TGCGCCAGCAGCAGCGGGACAGGGGGCATGGAGACCCAGTACTTC	CASSSGTGGMETQYF
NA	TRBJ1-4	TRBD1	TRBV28	TGTGCCAGCAGTCCAACAGGGGGCACAACTAATGAAAAACTGTTTTTT	CASSPTGGTTNEKLFF
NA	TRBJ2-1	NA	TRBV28	TGTGCCAGCAGTCTGGGATTCCGGAATGAGCAGTTCTTC	CASSLGFRNEQFF
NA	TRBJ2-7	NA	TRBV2	TGTGCCAGCAGTGAAGGTGGGTTAGGGCACGAGCAGTACTTC	CASSEGGLGHEQYF
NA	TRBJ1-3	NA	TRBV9	TGTGCCAGCAGCGTAGAGTCCGGATCTGGAAACACCATATATTTT	CASSVESGSGNTIYF
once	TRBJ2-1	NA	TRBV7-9	TGTGCCAGCAGCTCACTAGAGTTGGGGAATGAGCAGTTCTTC	CASSSLELGNEQFF
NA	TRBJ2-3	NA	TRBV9	TGTGCCAGCAGCGTAGGGGGACTCCGTGGGGATACGCAGTATTTT	CASSVGGLRGDTQYF
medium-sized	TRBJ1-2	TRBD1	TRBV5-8	TGTGCCAGCAGCCTCGGGACAGCTGGCTACACCTTC	CASSLGTAGYTF
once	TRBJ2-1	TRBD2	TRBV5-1	TGCGCCAGCAGTTCTGCGGGGGGCTACAATGAGCAGTTCTTC	CASSSAGGYNEQFF
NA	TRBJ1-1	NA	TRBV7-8	TGTGCCAGCAGCTTGAGTGGTAGGGGCACTGAAGCTTTCTTT	CASSLSGRGTEAFF
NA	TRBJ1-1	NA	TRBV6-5	TGTGCCAGCAGTGACGGGACGGGTGATGAAGCTTTCTTT	CASSDGTGDEAFF
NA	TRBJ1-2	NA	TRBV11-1	TGTGCCAGCAGCTTAGGGCCATCGAATGGCTACACCTTC	CASSLGPSNGYTF
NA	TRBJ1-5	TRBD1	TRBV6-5	TGTGCCAGCAGGCTGGACAGGGGACGGGATCAGCCCCAGCATTTT	CASRLDRGRDQPQHF
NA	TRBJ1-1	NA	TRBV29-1	TGCAGCGTTGGCACCTACACTGAAGCTTTCTTT	CSVGTYTEAFF
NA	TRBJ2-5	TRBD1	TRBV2	TGTGCCAGCAGCGGCCGGGACAGGGGTCCGGAGACCCAGTACTTC	CASSGRDRGPETQYF
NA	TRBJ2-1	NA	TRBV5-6	TGTGCCAGCAGCGTTCCGGCCCCCGGAGTTTTCGAGCAGTTCTTC	CASSVPAPGVFEQFF
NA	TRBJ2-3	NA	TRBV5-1	TGCGCCAGCAGCTTCAGTCCCGCAGATACGCAGTATTTT	CASSFSPADTQYF
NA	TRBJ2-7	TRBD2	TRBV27	TGTGCCAGCAGTTTGACCGGGACTATAATTACCTACGAGCAGTACTTC	CASSLTGTIITYEQYF
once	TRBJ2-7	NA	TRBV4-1	TGCGCCAGCAGCCCCGCCTGGGGCGAGCAGTACTTC	CASSPAWGEQYF
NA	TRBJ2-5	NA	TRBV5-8	TGTGCCAGCAGCTCCTCGGCGTTACGGGGTGACCAAGAGACCCAGTACTTC	CASSSSALRGDQETQYF
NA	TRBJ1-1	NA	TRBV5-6	TGTGCCAGCAGCTTGGAGCTGAACACTGAAGCTTTCTTT	CASSLELNTEAFF
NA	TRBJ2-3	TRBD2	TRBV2	TGTGCCAGCAGTGGGACTAGCGGTTCCGGGGTGGATACGCAGTATTTT	CASSGTSGSGVDTQYF
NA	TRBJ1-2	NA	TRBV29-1	TGCAGCGTCCCAAGGACAGAGCCCTATGGCTACACCTTC	CSVPRTEPYGYTF
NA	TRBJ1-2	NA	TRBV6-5	TGTGCCAGCAGTTACTCAGGAGTGGGCCCCTATGGCTACACCTTC	CASSYSGVGPYGYTF
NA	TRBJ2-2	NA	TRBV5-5	TGTGCCAGCAGCTTGGACGTTAACGGGGCGGTCACCGGGGAGCTGTTTTTT	CASSLDVNGAVTGELFF
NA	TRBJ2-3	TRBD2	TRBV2	TGTGCCAGCGGCGGGTTGACTAGCGGGTTACCTAGCACAGATACGCAGTATTTT	CASGGLTSGLPSTDTQYF
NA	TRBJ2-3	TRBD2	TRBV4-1	TGCGCCAGCAGCCCCGGGGTAGCGGGAGATACGCAGTATTTT	CASSPGVAGDTQYF
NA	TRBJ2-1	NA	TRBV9	TGTGCCAGCAGCCCCACTGGGCGCATCGGCCTTAATGAGCAGTTCTTC	CASSPTGRIGLNEQFF
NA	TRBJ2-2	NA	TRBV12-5	TGTGCTAGTGGCCTATTCGAAGGGGAGCTGTTTTTT	CASGLFEGELFF
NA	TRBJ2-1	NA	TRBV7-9	TGTGCCCTGGTAGGACCCTACAATGAGCAGTTCTTC	CALVGPYNEQFF